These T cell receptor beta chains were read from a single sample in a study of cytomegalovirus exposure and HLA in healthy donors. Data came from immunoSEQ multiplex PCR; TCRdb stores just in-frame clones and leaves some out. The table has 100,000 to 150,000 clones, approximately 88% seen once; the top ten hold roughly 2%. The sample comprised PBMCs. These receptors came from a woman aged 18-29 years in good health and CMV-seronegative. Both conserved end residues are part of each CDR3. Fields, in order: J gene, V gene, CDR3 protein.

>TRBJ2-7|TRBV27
CASSPGLSYEQYF
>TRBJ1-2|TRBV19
CASSIAMTDYGYTF
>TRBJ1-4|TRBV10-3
CAISEGTGGEKLFF
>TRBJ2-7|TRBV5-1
CASSLGGTGNYEQYF
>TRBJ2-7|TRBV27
CASSLREGLDEQYF
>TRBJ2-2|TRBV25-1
CASTTGSNLISNTGELFF
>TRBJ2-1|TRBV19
CASTGTSGYNEQFF
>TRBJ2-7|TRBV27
CASSPGSQYEQYF
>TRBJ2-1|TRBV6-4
CASSLLAGGPHNEQFF
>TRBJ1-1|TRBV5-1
CASSLTPTGADTEAFF
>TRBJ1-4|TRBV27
CASSPRTGTTNEKLFF
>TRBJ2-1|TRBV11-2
CASSLDLVGTSGINEQFF
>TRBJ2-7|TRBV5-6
CASSYARWLEQYF
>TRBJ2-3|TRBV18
CASARDFTDTQYF
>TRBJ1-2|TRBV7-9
CASSPWVDRTVVGYTF
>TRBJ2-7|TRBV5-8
CASTGPGTGGYYEQYF
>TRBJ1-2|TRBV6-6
CASSSRQGARYGYTF
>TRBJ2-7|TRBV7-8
CASSLAPGQGWEQYF
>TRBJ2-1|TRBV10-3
CAISVGEAIYNEQFF
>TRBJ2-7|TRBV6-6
CASSYSRGYEQYF
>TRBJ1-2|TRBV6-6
CASWAIDYGYTF
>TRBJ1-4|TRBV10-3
CATQDRSNEKLFF
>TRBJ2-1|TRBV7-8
CASSPLSGTSASNEQFF
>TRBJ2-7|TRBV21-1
CASSKGEYGKSSYEQYF
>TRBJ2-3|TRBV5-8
CASSLAVADTQYF
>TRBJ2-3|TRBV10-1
CASSESAPGLPGTDTQYF
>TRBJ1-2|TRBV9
CASSVGRTTPNYGYTF
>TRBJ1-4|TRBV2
CASTDRGREKLFF
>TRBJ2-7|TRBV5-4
CASSLAPRTSGLYEQYF
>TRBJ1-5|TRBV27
CASSSGVGNQPQHF
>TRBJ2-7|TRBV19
CARGTLPCPYEQYF
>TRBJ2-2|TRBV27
CASRLFSVQGRFTGELFF
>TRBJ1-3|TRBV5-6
CASSFWTGSSGNTIYF
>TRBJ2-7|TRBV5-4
CASSRTSGWGEQYF
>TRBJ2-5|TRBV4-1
CASSQAAGGIETQYF
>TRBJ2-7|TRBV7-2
CASSFLAGGLYEQYF
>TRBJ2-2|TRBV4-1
CASSQVTSYGGELFF
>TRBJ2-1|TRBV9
CASSVGVAGGLSNEQFF
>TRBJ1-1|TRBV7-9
CASSPITEAFF
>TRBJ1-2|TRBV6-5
CASKPTGIRYGYTF
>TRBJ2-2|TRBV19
CASSIDGILAGGPGGELFF
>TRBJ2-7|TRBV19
CASSITSGSYEQYF
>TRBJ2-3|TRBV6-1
CASSDEPSGRYSDTQYF
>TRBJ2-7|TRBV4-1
CASSQGASGRFDEQYF
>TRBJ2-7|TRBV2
CASSGKTSTLYEQYF
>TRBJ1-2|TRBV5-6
CASSLVGAGYGYTF
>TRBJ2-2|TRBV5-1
CASSSYGLAENTGELFF
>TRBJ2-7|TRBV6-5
CASRRDASSYEQYF
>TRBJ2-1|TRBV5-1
CASSGLAGETYEQFF
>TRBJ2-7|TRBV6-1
CASSAAGGQTYEQYF
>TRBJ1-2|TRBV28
CASTDPRTGSYGYTF
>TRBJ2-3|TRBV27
CASSSGTALPTDTQYF
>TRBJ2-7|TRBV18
CASSPRAPTGYEQYF
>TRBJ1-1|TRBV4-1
CASSDGRSGTEAFF
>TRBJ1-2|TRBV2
CASTGTGGAIRGYTF
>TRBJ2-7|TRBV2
CASRSAGRDEQYF
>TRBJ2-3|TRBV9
CASSSGLAARTDTQYF
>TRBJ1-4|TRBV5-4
CASSPGTGGTTNEKLFF
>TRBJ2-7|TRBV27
CASSLAGGSAVFSYEQYF